A selection of T cell receptor beta chains follows, all from one sample in a study of T cells after yellow fever vaccination. One entry per CDR3 protein, called by TCRdb with MiXCR from the 5' RACE reads. The sample has 95,000 to 100,000 distinct CDR3 sequences; about 5.8% are singletons. The sequences come from CD8+ T cells sorted from PBMCs, collected 10 days after the yellow fever booster vaccination. These receptors were taken from a young man who received the YFV17D yellow fever vaccine. The CDR3 runs from the conserved cysteine through the conserved F or W. D genes are given only for firm matches. Some rows have no size entry. The others give once, few or many, or a class for an expanded clone.

abundance: -; d_gene: -; j_gene: TRBJ1-2; v_gene: TRBV4-3; CDR3nt: TGCGCCAGCAGCCAAGGCCAGGGAAGGCTCTATGGCTACACCTTC; CDR3aa: CASSQGQGRLYGYTF
abundance: -; d_gene: TRBD1; j_gene: TRBJ1-2; v_gene: TRBV7-9; CDR3nt: TGTGCCAGCAGCTTAGCCGGACAGGGGGGCCGTGGCTACACCTTC; CDR3aa: CASSLAGQGGRGYTF
abundance: many; d_gene: TRBD2; j_gene: TRBJ2-7; v_gene: TRBV4-1; CDR3nt: TGCGCCAGCAGCCAAGGCGGGGGGGCGAGCGACGAGCAGTACTTC; CDR3aa: CASSQGGGASDEQYF
abundance: few; d_gene: TRBD2; j_gene: TRBJ2-1; v_gene: TRBV5-4; CDR3nt: TGTGCCAGCAGCGAAAGCGGGGGGGAGAGTGATGAGCAGTTCTTC; CDR3aa: CASSESGGESDEQFF
abundance: -; d_gene: -; j_gene: TRBJ1-3; v_gene: TRBV6-2/TRBV6-3; CDR3nt: TGTGCCAGCAGTTACGTGGGCTCTGGAAACACCATATATTTT; CDR3aa: CASSYVGSGNTIYF
abundance: few; d_gene: -; j_gene: TRBJ2-7; v_gene: TRBV7-9; CDR3nt: TGTGCCTCATCTCTGGGCAGAGCCTACGAGCAGTACTTC; CDR3aa: CASSLGRAYEQYF
abundance: many; d_gene: TRBD1; j_gene: TRBJ2-3; v_gene: TRBV2; CDR3nt: TGTGCCAGCACCGAACTTGGACAGGGCGTAGATACGCAGTATTTT; CDR3aa: CASTELGQGVDTQYF
abundance: -; d_gene: -; j_gene: TRBJ2-1; v_gene: TRBV20-1; CDR3nt: TGCAGTGCCTCGGTCGCGGACAATGTCAATCCCCGAATCCCCTTCTACAATGAGCAGTTCTTC; CDR3aa: CSASVADNVNPRIPFYNEQFF
abundance: few; d_gene: TRBD2; j_gene: TRBJ2-5; v_gene: TRBV9; CDR3nt: TGTGCCAGCAGCGTATCTCCTAGCGGGGAACAAGAGACCCAGTACTTC; CDR3aa: CASSVSPSGEQETQYF
abundance: many; d_gene: -; j_gene: TRBJ1-6; v_gene: TRBV6-5; CDR3nt: TGTGCCAGCAGGTGGGGAACTGCGAATTCACCCCTCCACTTT; CDR3aa: CASRWGTANSPLHF
abundance: many; d_gene: TRBD1; j_gene: TRBJ1-2; v_gene: TRBV4-1; CDR3nt: TGCGCCAGCAGCCAATTAACAGGGGATAACTATGGCTACACCTTC; CDR3aa: CASSQLTGDNYGYTF
abundance: few; d_gene: TRBD2; j_gene: TRBJ2-1; v_gene: TRBV27; CDR3nt: TGTGCCAGCAGTTACCTGGGACTAGCGCACAATGAGCAGTTCTTC; CDR3aa: CASSYLGLAHNEQFF
abundance: -; d_gene: -; j_gene: TRBJ2-7; v_gene: TRBV5-1; CDR3nt: TGCGCCAGCATGGAGGTCACAGGAATATACGAGCAGTACTTC; CDR3aa: CASMEVTGIYEQYF
abundance: few; d_gene: -; j_gene: TRBJ1-3; v_gene: TRBV6-5; CDR3nt: TGTGCCAGCAGCTCGTACGGCTCAATCTCTGGAAACACCATATATTTT; CDR3aa: CASSSYGSISGNTIYF
abundance: few; d_gene: -; j_gene: TRBJ1-1; v_gene: TRBV6-2/TRBV6-3; CDR3nt: TGTGCCAGCAGTTACAGGCAGGGGAGGACTGAAGCTTTCTTT; CDR3aa: CASSYRQGRTEAFF
abundance: few; d_gene: -; j_gene: TRBJ1-1; v_gene: TRBV4-1; CDR3nt: TGCGCCAGCAGCCGTACCCAGGGGAAGAACACTGAAGCTTTCTTT; CDR3aa: CASSRTQGKNTEAFF
abundance: few; d_gene: TRBD1; j_gene: TRBJ1-1; v_gene: TRBV7-9; CDR3nt: TGTGCCAGCAGCTTACACAGGGGGCTCGACACTGAAGCTTTCTTT; CDR3aa: CASSLHRGLDTEAFF
abundance: -; d_gene: -; j_gene: TRBJ2-3; v_gene: TRBV6-5; CDR3nt: TGTGCCAGCAGTTACTCGACAGGCCGGGATACGCAGTATTTT; CDR3aa: CASSYSTGRDTQYF
abundance: -; d_gene: TRBD2; j_gene: TRBJ2-3; v_gene: TRBV10-3; CDR3nt: TGTGCCATCACACCTAGCGGGGTTAGCACAGATACGCAGTATTTT; CDR3aa: CAITPSGVSTDTQYF
abundance: few; d_gene: TRBD2; j_gene: TRBJ2-3; v_gene: TRBV12-3/TRBV12-4; CDR3nt: TGTGCCAGCCGGGACTATAACGATGGGACAGATACGCAGTATTTT; CDR3aa: CASRDYNDGTDTQYF
abundance: few; d_gene: -; j_gene: TRBJ2-3; v_gene: TRBV19; CDR3nt: TGTGCCAGTAGTATCTTTGCGGGTTACGTGGATACGCAGTATTTT; CDR3aa: CASSIFAGYVDTQYF
abundance: few; d_gene: -; j_gene: TRBJ2-5; v_gene: TRBV7-9; CDR3nt: TGTGCCAGCAGCTTAGTTGCGGGCTCAGAGACCCAGTACTTC; CDR3aa: CASSLVAGSETQYF
abundance: -; d_gene: TRBD1; j_gene: TRBJ2-1; v_gene: TRBV5-1; CDR3nt: TGCGCCAGCAGCGTGATTCTGGACAGGGGAGGGGATGAGCAGTTCTTC; CDR3aa: CASSVILDRGGDEQFF
abundance: few; d_gene: -; j_gene: TRBJ2-2; v_gene: TRBV5-4; CDR3nt: TGTGCCAGCACGGGGGAAATAGCCGGGGAGCTGTTTTTT; CDR3aa: CASTGEIAGELFF
abundance: -; d_gene: TRBD1; j_gene: TRBJ2-1; v_gene: TRBV29-1; CDR3nt: TGCAGCGTCCACCGGTGGGCTGACGGGACAGGGGGCAATGAGCAGTTCTTC; CDR3aa: CSVHRWADGTGGNEQFF
abundance: few; d_gene: -; j_gene: TRBJ1-4; v_gene: TRBV5-1; CDR3nt: TGCGCCAGCAGCGATGAGACAGACCCTAATGAAAAACTGTTTTTT; CDR3aa: CASSDETDPNEKLFF
abundance: few; d_gene: -; j_gene: TRBJ2-7; v_gene: TRBV5-1; CDR3nt: TGCGCCAGCAGCTTGGCACCGAGCTCCTACGAGCAGTACTTC; CDR3aa: CASSLAPSSYEQYF
abundance: -; d_gene: TRBD1; j_gene: TRBJ1-2; v_gene: TRBV10-3; CDR3nt: TGTGCCATCGGAACGGAGGGGACAGCTGGCTACACCTTC; CDR3aa: CAIGTEGTAGYTF
abundance: few; d_gene: -; j_gene: TRBJ2-2; v_gene: TRBV30; CDR3nt: TGTGCGGTCCTCGGTTCTTCCGGGGAGCTGTTTTTT; CDR3aa: CAVLGSSGELFF
abundance: few; d_gene: -; j_gene: TRBJ2-3; v_gene: TRBV12-3/TRBV12-4; CDR3nt: TGTGCCAGCAGTCGACAGGTCACAGATACGCAGTATTTT; CDR3aa: CASSRQVTDTQYF
abundance: -; d_gene: -; j_gene: TRBJ2-3; v_gene: TRBV18; CDR3nt: TGTGCCAGCTCACCAGGGTGGAAGTCTAGCACAGATACGCAGTATTTT; CDR3aa: CASSPGWKSSTDTQYF
abundance: -; d_gene: TRBD1; j_gene: TRBJ2-1; v_gene: TRBV4-1; CDR3nt: TGCGCCAGCAGCTTAGACGGGACAGGTTCGAATGAGCAGTTCTTC; CDR3aa: CASSLDGTGSNEQFF
abundance: few; d_gene: -; j_gene: TRBJ1-6; v_gene: TRBV5-1; CDR3nt: TGCGCCAGCAGCTCTGAACTGGGGCCGGTCCACTTT; CDR3aa: CASSSELGPVHF
abundance: few; d_gene: -; j_gene: TRBJ1-1; v_gene: TRBV13; CDR3nt: TGTGCCAGCAGCCTCGGTCGGGGTGCTGAAGCTTTCTTT; CDR3aa: CASSLGRGAEAFF
abundance: few; d_gene: TRBD1; j_gene: TRBJ1-1; v_gene: TRBV5-6; CDR3nt: TGTGCCAGCAGCTTCGACAGGGGTGAAGCTTTCTTT; CDR3aa: CASSFDRGEAFF
abundance: few; d_gene: -; j_gene: TRBJ1-3; v_gene: TRBV7-2; CDR3nt: TGTGCCAGCAGCTCTTTTACAGCGCCCTCTGGAAACACCATATATTTT; CDR3aa: CASSSFTAPSGNTIYF
abundance: -; d_gene: TRBD1; j_gene: TRBJ2-1; v_gene: TRBV5-1; CDR3nt: TGCGCCAGCAGCTGGGGACAGGGCCGCGATGAGCAGTTCTTC; CDR3aa: CASSWGQGRDEQFF
abundance: many; d_gene: -; j_gene: TRBJ1-2; v_gene: TRBV24-1; CDR3nt: TGTGCCACCAGTGATTCGGACAGACCTAACTATGGCTACACCTTC; CDR3aa: CATSDSDRPNYGYTF
abundance: many; d_gene: -; j_gene: TRBJ2-7; v_gene: TRBV7-6; CDR3nt: TGTGCCAGCAGCTTAATAGCCGGGATCGAGCAGTACTTC; CDR3aa: CASSLIAGIEQYF
abundance: -; d_gene: TRBD1; j_gene: TRBJ2-5; v_gene: TRBV9; CDR3nt: TGTGCCAGCAGCTCTCGGGACAGGCTAGAGACCCAGTACTTC; CDR3aa: CASSSRDRLETQYF
abundance: few; d_gene: -; j_gene: TRBJ1-1; v_gene: TRBV7-9; CDR3nt: TGTGCCAGCAGCTTTAAACGGATGATGAACACTGAAGCTTTCTTT; CDR3aa: CASSFKRMMNTEAFF
abundance: -; d_gene: TRBD1; j_gene: TRBJ2-2; v_gene: TRBV6-2/TRBV6-3; CDR3nt: TGTGCCAGCAGTCGGGACAGGAATCGGGAGCTGTTTTTT; CDR3aa: CASSRDRNRELFF
abundance: many; d_gene: -; j_gene: TRBJ1-1; v_gene: TRBV11-2; CDR3nt: TGTGCCAGCAGCTTAGGTTTAAGGAATCAAGCTTTCTTT; CDR3aa: CASSLGLRNQAFF
abundance: many; d_gene: -; j_gene: TRBJ2-3; v_gene: TRBV7-3; CDR3nt: TGTGCCAGCAGCTCCTTGGGACTCCTGTCAGTAGATACGCAGTATTTT; CDR3aa: CASSSLGLLSVDTQYF
abundance: -; d_gene: -; j_gene: TRBJ1-5; v_gene: TRBV6-5; CDR3nt: TGTGCCAGCAGTTATAGGGACAGCAATCAGCCCCAGCATTTT; CDR3aa: CASSYRDSNQPQHF
abundance: few; d_gene: -; j_gene: TRBJ2-5; v_gene: TRBV15; CDR3nt: TGTGCCACCAGCGCACGTAAGGGTTTGGGAGAGACCCAGTACTTC; CDR3aa: CATSARKGLGETQYF
abundance: -; d_gene: TRBD2; j_gene: TRBJ2-1; v_gene: TRBV4-1; CDR3nt: TGCGCCAGCAGCCACATCACTAGCGGGGGGGCGTACAATGAGCAGTTCTTC; CDR3aa: CASSHITSGGAYNEQFF
abundance: many; d_gene: -; j_gene: TRBJ1-3; v_gene: TRBV20-1; CDR3nt: TGCAGTGCTAGAGGTGGGACGGATGGAAACACCATATATTTT; CDR3aa: CSARGGTDGNTIYF
abundance: few; d_gene: -; j_gene: TRBJ1-1; v_gene: TRBV6-5; CDR3nt: TGTGCCAGCAGTTACAAGGCTTACACTGAAGCTTTCTTT; CDR3aa: CASSYKAYTEAFF
abundance: few; d_gene: -; j_gene: TRBJ2-4; v_gene: TRBV4-3; CDR3nt: TGCGCCAGCAGCGCACGTCTAGCCAAAAACATTCAGTACTTC; CDR3aa: CASSARLAKNIQYF
abundance: few; d_gene: -; j_gene: TRBJ2-4; v_gene: TRBV3-1; CDR3nt: TGTGCCAGCAGCCAAGAACGTGGGGGGCCCAAAAACATTCAGTACTTC; CDR3aa: CASSQERGGPKNIQYF
abundance: -; d_gene: -; j_gene: TRBJ2-1; v_gene: TRBV20-1; CDR3nt: TGCAGTGCTAAAACCTTATATGCACCCGGGACTTCAAACGGGAATGAGCAGTTCTTC; CDR3aa: CSAKTLYAPGTSNGNEQFF